Listed below are T cell receptor beta chains from one sample, sequenced in a study of blood T cell repertoires in COVID-19. TCRdb keeps only in-frame clones here, not all; method: immunoSEQ multiplex PCR. The sample records a few hundred thousand clones, over 75% being singletons. The sample comprised peripheral blood. The receptors shown here come from a man younger than 45 who had recovered from COVID-19. Both conserved end residues are part of each CDR3. Each record gives: D gene, clone size, V gene, J gene, CDR3 DNA, CDR3 protein. D genes are given only for firm matches. Where a row states a size, it is once, few, many or the class of an expanded clone; other rows omit it.

NA	NA	TRBV18	TRBJ2-5	TGTGCCAGCTCACCACAGGGGCAAGAGACCCAGTACTTC	CASSPQGQETQYF
NA	NA	TRBV27	TRBJ1-6	TGTGCCAGCACCGTGACAGGCTCCTATAATTCACCCCTCCACTTT	CASTVTGSYNSPLHF
TRBD2	NA	TRBV19	TRBJ2-1	TGTGCCAGTAGTGACCAACACGGACTAGCGGGGGGGCCGCAGTTCTTC	CASSDQHGLAGGPQFF
NA	once	TRBV18	TRBJ1-2	TGTGCCAGCTCACCAGCTTCTGAGGGTTATGGCTACACCTTC	CASSPASEGYGYTF
TRBD1	NA	TRBV15	TRBJ1-2	TGTGCCACCAGCACGAGACAGGGAAGCTATGGCTACACCTTC	CATSTRQGSYGYTF
TRBD2	NA	TRBV11-2	TRBJ2-1	TGTGCCAGCAGCTTAGATTCCGGGACTAGAGCCAATGAGCAGTTCTTC	CASSLDSGTRANEQFF
NA	once	TRBV7-6	TRBJ1-4	TGTGCCAGCAGCCACCCTTTGGCAGGGTTCCGTGAAAAACTGTTTTTT	CASSHPLAGFREKLFF
NA	once	TRBV11-2	TRBJ1-5	TGTGCCAGCAGCTTAGATAGCGTAGGGCAGCCCCAGCATTTT	CASSLDSVGQPQHF
TRBD1	NA	TRBV19	TRBJ1-2	TGTGCCAGTAGCACGATAGACAGGGGTGGAGATGGCTACACCTTC	CASSTIDRGGDGYTF
NA	NA	TRBV5-8	TRBJ2-5	TGTGCCAGCAGCTTCCCCATGGGGCCAGAGACCCAGTACTTC	CASSFPMGPETQYF